This paragraph reports one T cell receptor (beta chain). Its target is not known. The data derive from a study of identifying expanded T cells in peripheral blood. Study outcomes and limitations: Over about two and four weeks, about 15 and 19 clones changed, versus roughly 1.2 between replicates.

Some clones are missing from TCRdb's copy, which holds only in-frame ones; the method was immunoSEQ multiplex PCR. The repertoire holds approximately 100,000 clones, with 85% to 90% as singletons. Germline V CDR1 and CDR2: SGHTA, FQGNSA. J lost 4 bases, V lost 1 base, and 15 bases had no gene match. This CDR3 contains 18 residues. The chain employs TRBV7-2 and TRBJ2-7; 8 bases align to TRBD2. This receptor was obtained from a person aged 18 to 75 in good health. The sequencing input was blood. The CDR3: CASSLVGFSVAGTYEQYF. CDR3 nucleotide sequence: TGTGCCAGCAGCTTAGTAGGGTTCTCGGTAGCGGGGACGTACGAGCAGTACTTC.